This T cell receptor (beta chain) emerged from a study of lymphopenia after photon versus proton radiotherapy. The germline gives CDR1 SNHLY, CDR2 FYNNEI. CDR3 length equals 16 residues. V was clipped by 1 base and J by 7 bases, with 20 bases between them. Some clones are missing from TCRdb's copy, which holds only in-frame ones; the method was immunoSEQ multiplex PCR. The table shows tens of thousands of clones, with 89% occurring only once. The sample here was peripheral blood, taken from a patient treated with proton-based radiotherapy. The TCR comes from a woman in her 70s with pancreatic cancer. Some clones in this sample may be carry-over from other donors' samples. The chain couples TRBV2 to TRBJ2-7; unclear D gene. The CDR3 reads CASSEGGRIVVSEQYF. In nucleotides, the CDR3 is TGTGCCAGCAGTGAAGGTGGGCGGATCGTAGTGAGTGAGCAGTACTTC. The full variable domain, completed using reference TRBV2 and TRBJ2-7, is EPEVTQTPSHQVTQMGQEVILRCVPISNHLYFYWYRQILGQKVEFLVSFYNNEISEKSEIFDDQFSVERPDGSNFTLKIRSTKLEDSAMYFCASSEGGRIVVSEQYFGPGTRLTVT.